This is a list of T cell receptor beta chains from one sample in a study of long-term antiretroviral therapy in people with HIV. The table came from immunoSEQ multiplex PCR; TCRdb's copy has only in-frame clones and leaves some out. The table shows some 11,000 clones, with roughly 80% occurring only once. The sample was unsorted PBMCs, taken 0.8 years before starting antiretroviral therapy. Every receptor here comes from a middle-aged woman with HIV. Each CDR3 is given with its conserved first and last residue. D genes are given only for firm matches. Part of the rows lack a size; the others show once, few, many or a class for expanded clones.

j_call: TRBJ2-1; clone_size: few; v_call: TRBV14; d_call: TRBD2; cdr3_nt: TGTGCCAGCAGCAAGCGGGACCTTTACAATGAGCAGTTCTTC; cdr3_aa: CASSKRDLYNEQFF
j_call: TRBJ2-2; clone_size: few; v_call: TRBV4-2; d_call: .; cdr3_nt: TGTGCCAGCAGCCAAGATGCTAGCTCGAACACCGGGGAGCTGTTTTTT; cdr3_aa: CASSQDASSNTGELFF
j_call: TRBJ2-1; clone_size: .; v_call: TRBV5-1; d_call: TRBD2; cdr3_nt: TGCGCCAGCACCTTAGCGGGCAATGAGCAGTTCTTC; cdr3_aa: CASTLAGNEQFF
j_call: TRBJ1-5; clone_size: .; v_call: TRBV6-1; d_call: .; cdr3_nt: TGTGCCAGCAGTGAAGAGGACCGGGTCGGACCCCAGCATTTT; cdr3_aa: CASSEEDRVGPQHF
j_call: TRBJ2-3; clone_size: .; v_call: TRBV9; d_call: TRBD1; cdr3_nt: TGTGCCAGCAGCGCCCTACAGGGGGCTATCACAGATACGCAGTATTTT; cdr3_aa: CASSALQGAITDTQYF
j_call: TRBJ2-2; clone_size: few; v_call: TRBV10-3; d_call: .; cdr3_nt: TGTGCCGTCAAAGGGGTTACTACCGGGGAGCTGTTTTTT; cdr3_aa: CAVKGVTTGELFF
j_call: TRBJ1-5; clone_size: .; v_call: TRBV6-1; d_call: .; cdr3_nt: TGTGCCAGCAGTGCTCAGGGTACAAGCAATCAGCCCCAGCATTTT; cdr3_aa: CASSAQGTSNQPQHF
j_call: TRBJ1-1; clone_size: once; v_call: TRBV5-4; d_call: .; cdr3_nt: TGTGCCAGCAGCCCCCTTCAGGGAGTGGACACTGAAGCTTTCTTT; cdr3_aa: CASSPLQGVDTEAFF
j_call: TRBJ2-7; clone_size: .; v_call: TRBV5-1; d_call: .; cdr3_nt: TGCGCCAGCAGCTTCAACCGGAACTACGAGCAGTACTTC; cdr3_aa: CASSFNRNYEQYF
j_call: TRBJ2-5; clone_size: .; v_call: TRBV7-8; d_call: TRBD2; cdr3_nt: TGTGCCAGCAGCTTAGCCCCCGGGGGTAGCGGGAGCCCAGAGACCCAGTACTTC; cdr3_aa: CASSLAPGGSGSPETQYF
j_call: TRBJ1-5; clone_size: .; v_call: TRBV6-5; d_call: .; cdr3_nt: TGTGCCAGCAGCCGCGACACAAATCAGCCCCAGCATTTT; cdr3_aa: CASSRDTNQPQHF
j_call: TRBJ2-1; clone_size: .; v_call: TRBV19; d_call: .; cdr3_nt: TGTGCCAGTAGTACCGGGGGTCTGAATGAGCAGTTCTTC; cdr3_aa: CASSTGGLNEQFF
j_call: TRBJ2-7; clone_size: .; v_call: TRBV4-1; d_call: .; cdr3_nt: TGCGCCAGCAGCCAGGAAACAGGGATCTCCTACGAGCAGTACTTC; cdr3_aa: CASSQETGISYEQYF
j_call: TRBJ2-3; clone_size: .; v_call: TRBV29-1; d_call: .; cdr3_nt: TGCAGCGTTGTGGGGCGGGTCACAGATACGCAGTATTTT; cdr3_aa: CSVVGRVTDTQYF
j_call: TRBJ2-7; clone_size: few; v_call: TRBV7-9; d_call: .; cdr3_nt: TGTGCCAGCAGCTCTATGAGGGGAGGCATCTCCTACGAGCAGTACTTC; cdr3_aa: CASSSMRGGISYEQYF
j_call: TRBJ2-1; clone_size: .; v_call: TRBV28; d_call: TRBD2; cdr3_nt: TGTGCCAGCAGTTTCGTTAGCGGGGGGGTTGGCGATGAGCAGTTCTTC; cdr3_aa: CASSFVSGGVGDEQFF
j_call: TRBJ1-5; clone_size: .; v_call: TRBV6-5; d_call: .; cdr3_nt: TGTGCCAGCAGTTACTGGGGGCCCAATCAGCCCCAGCATTTT; cdr3_aa: CASSYWGPNQPQHF